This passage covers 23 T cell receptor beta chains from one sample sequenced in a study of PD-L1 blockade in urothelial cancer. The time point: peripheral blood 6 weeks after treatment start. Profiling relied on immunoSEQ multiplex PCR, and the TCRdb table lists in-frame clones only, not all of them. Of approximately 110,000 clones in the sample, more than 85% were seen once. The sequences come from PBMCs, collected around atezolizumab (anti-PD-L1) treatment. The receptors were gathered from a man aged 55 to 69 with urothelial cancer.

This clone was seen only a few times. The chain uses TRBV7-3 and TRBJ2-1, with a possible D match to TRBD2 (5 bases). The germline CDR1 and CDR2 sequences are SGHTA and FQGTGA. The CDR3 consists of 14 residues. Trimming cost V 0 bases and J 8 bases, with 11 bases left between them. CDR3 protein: CASSLTGSEHEQFF. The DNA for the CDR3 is TGTGCCAGCAGCTTAACGGGTAGCGAGCATGAGCAGTTCTTC. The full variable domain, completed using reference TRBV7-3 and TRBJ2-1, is GAGVSQTPSNKVTEKGKYVELRCDPISGHTALYWYRQSLGQGPEFLIYFQGTGAADDSGLPNDRFFAVRPEGSVSTLKIQRTERGDSAVYLCASSLTGSEHEQFFGPGTRLTVL.

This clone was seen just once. CDR3 region: CASSLAGVEETQYF. CDR3 nucleotides: TGTGCCAGCAGCTTAGCGGGAGTGGAAGAGACCCAGTACTTC. This chain connects TRBV7-2 to TRBJ2-5; TRBD2 might be the D (5 bases). CDR3 size: 14 residues. Deletions cut 0 bases from V and 3 bases from J, with 8 bases between. Germline assignment: CDR1 SGHTA and CDR2 FQGNSA.

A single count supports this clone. CDR3 sequence reads: CAISGSSGGELNEQFF. Here the CDR3 DNA reads TGTGCCATCAGTGGTTCCTCGGGGGGGGAGCTCAATGAGCAGTTCTTC. The V call is TRBV10-3, the J call TRBJ2-1, with 8 bases that match TRBD2. The V gene end was trimmed by 4 bases and the J gene end by 6 bases; junction bases not matched to a gene: 11. The CDR3 runs 16 residues. Germline V gene data show CDR1 as ENHRY and CDR2 as SYGVKD.

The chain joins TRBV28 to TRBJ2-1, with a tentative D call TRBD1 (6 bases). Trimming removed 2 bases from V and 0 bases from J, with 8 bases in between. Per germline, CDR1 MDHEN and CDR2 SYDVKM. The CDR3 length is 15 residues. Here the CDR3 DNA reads TGTGCCAGCAGTTTAACAGGGCCCTCCTACAATGAGCAGTTCTTC. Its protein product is CASSLTGPSYNEQFF.

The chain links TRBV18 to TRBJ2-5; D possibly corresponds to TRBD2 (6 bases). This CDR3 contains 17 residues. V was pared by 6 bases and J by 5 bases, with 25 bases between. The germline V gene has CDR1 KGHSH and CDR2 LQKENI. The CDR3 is CASSAPTAGLAGETQYF. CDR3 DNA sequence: TGTGCCAGCTCGGCTCCCACAGCGGGCCTGGCCGGGGAGACCCAGTACTTC. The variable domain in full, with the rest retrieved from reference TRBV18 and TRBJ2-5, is NAGVMQNPRHLVRRRGQEARLRCSPMKGHSHVYWYRQLPEEGLKFMVYLQKENIIDESGMPKERFSAEFPKEGPSILRIQQVVRGDSAAYFCASSAPTAGLAGETQYFGPGTRLLVL.

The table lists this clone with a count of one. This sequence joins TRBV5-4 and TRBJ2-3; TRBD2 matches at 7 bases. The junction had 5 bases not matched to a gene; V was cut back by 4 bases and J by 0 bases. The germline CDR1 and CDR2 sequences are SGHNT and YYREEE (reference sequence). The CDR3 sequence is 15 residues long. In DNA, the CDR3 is TGTGCCAGCAGCCCTAGCGGATCTAGCACAGATACGCAGTATTTT. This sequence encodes CASSPSGSSTDTQYF.

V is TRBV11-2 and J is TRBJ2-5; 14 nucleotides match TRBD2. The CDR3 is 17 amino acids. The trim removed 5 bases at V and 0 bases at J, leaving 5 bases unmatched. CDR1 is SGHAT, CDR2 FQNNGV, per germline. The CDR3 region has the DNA TGTGCCAGCAGCAGACTAGCGGGAGGGAACTACCAAGAGACCCAGTACTTC. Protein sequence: CASSRLAGGNYQETQYF.

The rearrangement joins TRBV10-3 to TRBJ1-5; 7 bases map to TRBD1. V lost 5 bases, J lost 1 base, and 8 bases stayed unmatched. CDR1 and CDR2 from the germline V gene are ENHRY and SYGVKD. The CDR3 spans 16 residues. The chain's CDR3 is CAISQRGQSSNQPQHF. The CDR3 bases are TGTGCCATCAGTCAACGGGGACAGTCGAGCAATCAGCCCCAGCATTTT.

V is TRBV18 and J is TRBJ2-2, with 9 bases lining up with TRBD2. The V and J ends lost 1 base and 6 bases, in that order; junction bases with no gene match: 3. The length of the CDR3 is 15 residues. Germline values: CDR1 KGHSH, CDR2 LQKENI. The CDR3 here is CASSPRAGGPGELFF. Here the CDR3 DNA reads TGTGCCAGCTCACCACGAGCGGGAGGTCCCGGGGAGCTGTTTTTT.

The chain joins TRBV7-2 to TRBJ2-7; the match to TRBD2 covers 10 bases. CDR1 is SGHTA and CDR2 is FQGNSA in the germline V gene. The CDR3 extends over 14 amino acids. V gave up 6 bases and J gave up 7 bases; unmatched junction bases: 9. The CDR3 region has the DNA TGTGCCAGCAGAGCGGGGGGGGCTTCGGGTGAGCAGTACTTC. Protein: CASRAGGASGEQYF.

The CDR3 is CASSDRGGAGEKLFF. The CDR3 DNA follows: TGTGCCAGCAGTGATAGGGGTGGGGCCGGGGAAAAACTGTTTTTT. The chain uses TRBV25-1 and TRBJ1-4, with D maybe TRBD1 (5 bases). This CDR3 is built from 15 residues. Germline CDR1 is MGHDK and CDR2 is SYGVNS. V dropped 3 bases and J dropped 8 bases, with 16 bases sitting between them.

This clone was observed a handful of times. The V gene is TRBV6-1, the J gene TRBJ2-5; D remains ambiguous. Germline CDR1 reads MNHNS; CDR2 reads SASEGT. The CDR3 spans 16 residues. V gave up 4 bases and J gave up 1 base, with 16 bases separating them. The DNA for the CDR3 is TGTGCCAGCAGTGCCGGCGGTGCAGTGTCCCAAGAGACCCAGTACTTC. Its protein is CASSAGGAVSQETQYF.

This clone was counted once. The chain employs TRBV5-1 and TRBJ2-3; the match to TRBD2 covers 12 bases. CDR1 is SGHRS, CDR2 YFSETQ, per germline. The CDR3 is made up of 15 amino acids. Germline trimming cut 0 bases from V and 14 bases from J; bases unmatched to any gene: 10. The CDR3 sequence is CASSLETSGSPMWYF. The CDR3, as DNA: TGCGCCAGCAGCTTGGAGACTAGCGGGAGCCCCATGTGGTATTTT.

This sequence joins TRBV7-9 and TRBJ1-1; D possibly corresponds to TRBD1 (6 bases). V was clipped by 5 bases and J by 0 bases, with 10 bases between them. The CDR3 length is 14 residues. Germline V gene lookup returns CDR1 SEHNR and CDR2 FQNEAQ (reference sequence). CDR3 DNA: TGTGCCAGCAGCCTCGGACAGCTGAACACTGAAGCTTTCTTT. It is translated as CASSLGQLNTEAFF.

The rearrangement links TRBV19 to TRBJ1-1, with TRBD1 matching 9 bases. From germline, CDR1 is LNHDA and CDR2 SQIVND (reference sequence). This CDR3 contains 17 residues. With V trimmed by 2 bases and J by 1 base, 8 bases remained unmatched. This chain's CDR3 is CASSINRGRNRNTEAFF. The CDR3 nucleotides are TGTGCCAGTAGTATAAACAGGGGGCGGAATCGGAACACTGAAGCTTTCTTT.

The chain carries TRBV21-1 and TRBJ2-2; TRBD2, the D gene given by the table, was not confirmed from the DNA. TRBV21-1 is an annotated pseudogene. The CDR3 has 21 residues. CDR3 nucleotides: TGTGCCAGCAGCAAAAGGTTTTGGGGGGGCTTCAACCCGAGAGGCACCGGGGAGCTGTTTTTT. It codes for CASSKRFWGGFNPRGTGELFF.

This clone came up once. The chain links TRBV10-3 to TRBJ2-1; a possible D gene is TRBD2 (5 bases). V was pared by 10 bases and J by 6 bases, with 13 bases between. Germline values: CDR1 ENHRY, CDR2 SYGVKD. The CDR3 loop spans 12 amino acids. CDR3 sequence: CATGKGINEQFF. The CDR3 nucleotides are TGTGCCACCGGGAAGGGCATCAATGAGCAGTTCTTC.

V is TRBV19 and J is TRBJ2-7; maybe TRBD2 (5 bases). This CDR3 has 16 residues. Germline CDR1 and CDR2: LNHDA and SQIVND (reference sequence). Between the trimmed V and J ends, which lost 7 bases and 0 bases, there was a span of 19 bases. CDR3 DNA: TGTGCCAGTACCCGAGGGTGGTCCTCGGGCTCCTACGAGCAGTACTTC. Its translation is CASTRGWSSGSYEQYF.

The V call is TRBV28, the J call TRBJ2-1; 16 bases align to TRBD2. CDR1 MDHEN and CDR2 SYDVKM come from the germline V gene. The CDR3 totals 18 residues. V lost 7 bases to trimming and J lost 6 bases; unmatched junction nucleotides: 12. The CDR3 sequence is CASTPGLAGGGRPNEQFF. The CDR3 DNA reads TGTGCCAGCACCCCGGGACTAGCGGGAGGGGGCCGCCCCAATGAGCAGTTCTTC. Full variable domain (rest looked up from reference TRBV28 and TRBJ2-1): DVKVTQSSRYLVKRTGEKVFLECVQDMDHENMFWYRQDPGLGLRLIYFSYDVKMKEKGDIPEGYSVSREKKERFSLILESASTNQTSMYLCASTPGLAGGGRPNEQFFGPGTRLTVL.

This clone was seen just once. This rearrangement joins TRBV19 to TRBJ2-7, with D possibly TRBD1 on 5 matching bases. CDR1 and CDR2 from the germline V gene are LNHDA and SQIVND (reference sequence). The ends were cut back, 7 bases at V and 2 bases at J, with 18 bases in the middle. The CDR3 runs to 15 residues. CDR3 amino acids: CASTETALITYEQYF. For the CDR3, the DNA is TGTGCCAGTACCGAGACAGCGCTTATCACCTACGAGCAGTACTTC.

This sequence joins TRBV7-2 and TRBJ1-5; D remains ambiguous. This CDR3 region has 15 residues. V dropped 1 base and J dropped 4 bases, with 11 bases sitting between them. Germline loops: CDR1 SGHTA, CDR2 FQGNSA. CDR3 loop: CASSLGARENQPQHF. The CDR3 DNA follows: TGTGCCAGCAGCTTAGGAGCTAGGGAGAATCAGCCCCAGCATTTT. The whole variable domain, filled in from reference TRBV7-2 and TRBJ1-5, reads GAGVSQSPSNKVTEKGKDVELRCDPISGHTALYWYRQSLGQGLEFLIYFQGNSAPDKSGLPSDRFSAERTGGSVSTLTIQRTQQEDSAVYLCASSLGARENQPQHFGDGTRLSIL.

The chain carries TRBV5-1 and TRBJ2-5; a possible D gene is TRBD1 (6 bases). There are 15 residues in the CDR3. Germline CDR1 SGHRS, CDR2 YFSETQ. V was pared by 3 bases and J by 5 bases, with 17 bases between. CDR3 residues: CASSSDPQGRETQYF. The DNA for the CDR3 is TGCGCCAGCAGCTCGGACCCACAGGGTCGGGAGACCCAGTACTTC.

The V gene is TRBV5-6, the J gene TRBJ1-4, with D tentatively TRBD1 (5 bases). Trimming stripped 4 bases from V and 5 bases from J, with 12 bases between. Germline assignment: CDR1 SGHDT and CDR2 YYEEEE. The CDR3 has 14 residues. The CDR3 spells CASSLGVGNEKLFF. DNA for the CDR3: TGTGCCAGCAGCCTAGGGGTGGGGAATGAAAAACTGTTTTTT.